The 23 T cell receptor beta chains listed next were all sequenced from one sample in a study of cytomegalovirus exposure and HLA in healthy donors. Amplification used 60 Vbeta primers and 13 Jbeta primers. Sequencing used immunoSEQ multiplex PCR; TCRdb keeps in-frame clones, though not all of them. There are around 200,000 clones in the sample; 81% occur only once, and less than 4.5% lies in the top ten. The source material was PBMCs. The receptors were sampled from a man aged 45-60 years in good health and CMV-seronegative.

This clone was seen just once. V and J are TRBV10-2 and TRBJ1-2, with no clear D. Trimming took off 10 bases at V and 7 bases at J, with 13 bases between the two ends. The CDR3 has 11 residues. Germline V CDR1 and CDR2: WSHSY, SAAADI. This CDR3 reads CATSQSGGYTF. The CDR3 nucleotides are TGCGCCACCTCGCAGTCGGGTGGCTACACCTTC.

V usage is TRBV7-9 and J usage is TRBJ1-5, with D perhaps matching TRBD1 (6 bases). Germline CDR1 and CDR2: SEHNR and FQNEAQ (reference sequence). With 8 bases removed from V and 7 bases from J, the gap between germline ends came to 15 bases. The CDR3 is 13 residues long. The CDR3 bases are TGTGCCAGCGCATCTAGGGGGGGACAGCCCCAGCATTTT. Its protein is CASASRGGQPQHF.

This clone was observed a single time. The V and J genes are TRBV9 and TRBJ1-1; D is unresolved. This CDR3 is built from 15 residues. The germline V gene encodes CDR1 SGDLS and CDR2 YYNGEE. The ends were cut back, 0 bases at V and 1 base at J, with 10 bases in the middle. The CDR3 loop is CASSVGAGRNTEAFF. The CDR3 bases are TGTGCCAGCAGCGTAGGGGCGGGCAGGAACACTGAAGCTTTCTTT.

This clone was detected only a few times. The chain combines TRBV11-2 with TRBJ2-1, with 10 bases lining up with TRBD1. The CDR3 totals 15 residues. V lost 2 bases to trimming and J lost 7 bases; unmatched junction nucleotides: 5. Germline assignment: CDR1 SGHAT and CDR2 FQNNGV. Written as DNA, the CDR3 is TGTGCCAGCAGCTTAATGGGACAGGGGTTTAATGAGCAGTTCTTC. Protein: CASSLMGQGFNEQFF.

The V gene is TRBV9, the J gene TRBJ2-7, with 9 positions matching TRBD1. The V segment lost 4 bases and the J segment 8 bases; nucleotides outside the gene matches: 10. The CDR3 runs 14 residues. Germline V gives CDR1 SGDLS, CDR2 YYNGEE. CDR3 in DNA: TGTGCCAGCAGCTCTGGGACAGGGACTCTTCAGCAGTACTTC. This gives the protein CASSSGTGTLQQYF.

This rearrangement joins TRBV6-1 to TRBJ2-7, with 7 nucleotides matching TRBD1. Germline CDR1 and CDR2: MNHNS and SASEGT. CDR3 length: 12 residues. Trimming cost V 6 bases and J 2 bases; bases outside gene matches: 1. Here the CDR3 DNA reads TGTGCCAGCAGAGGACAGGCCTACGAGCAGTACTTC. It specifies CASRGQAYEQYF.

This chain links TRBV4-1 with TRBJ2-7; tentative D call: TRBD2 (6 bases). This CDR3 spans 15 amino acids. Trimming removed 1 base at V and 0 bases at J, with 10 bases between. Per germline, CDR1 MGHRA and CDR2 YSYEKL. CDR3 sequence: CASSQGLVISYEQYF. CDR3 DNA: TGCGCCAGCAGCCAAGGACTAGTCATCTCCTACGAGCAGTACTTC.

The chain recombines TRBV5-1 with TRBJ1-6, with TRBD1 matching 7 bases. The CDR3 is 15 amino acids. The V and J ends lost 5 bases and 3 bases, in that order; junction bases with no gene match: 5. Per the germline V gene, CDR1 is SGHRS and CDR2 is YFSETQ. The CDR3 DNA sequence: TGCGCCAGCAGTCAGGGGGAGATCTATAATTCACCCCTCCACTTT. It codes for CASSQGEIYNSPLHF.

This clone was counted a few times. The V gene is TRBV6-5, the J gene TRBJ1-4; 7 positions agree with TRBD1. CDR3 length: 15 amino acids. Germline trimming cut 6 bases from V and 4 bases from J; bases unmatched to any gene: 8. Per germline, CDR1 MNHEY and CDR2 SVGAGI. CDR3 protein: CASRTRGGFNEKLFF. The CDR3, as DNA: TGTGCCAGCAGAACTCGAGGGGGCTTTAATGAAAAACTGTTTTTT.

The CDR3 loop is CASSRGAYEQYF. In nucleotides, the CDR3 is TGTGCCAGCAGCCGGGGGGCCTACGAGCAGTACTTC. The chain carries TRBV7-2 and TRBJ2-7; 7 bases line up with TRBD2. This CDR3 is built from 12 residues. CDR1 is SGHTA and CDR2 is FQGNSA in the germline V gene. Trimming removed 5 bases from V and 2 bases from J; junction bases left unmatched: 0.

The CDR3 is CASSLLAGGTDTQYF. The CDR3 nucleotides read TGTGCCAGCAGCTTACTGGCGGGGGGCACAGATACGCAGTATTTT. The chain links TRBV11-1 to TRBJ2-3; 7 positions agree with TRBD2. Looked up from germline, CDR1 is SGHAT and CDR2 is FQDESV (reference sequence). The CDR3 loop spans 15 amino acids. With 2 bases clipped from V and 1 base from J, the junction kept 3 bases outside the gene matches.

The chain is built from TRBV30 and TRBJ1-3; the D gene is possibly TRBD1 (5 bases). The CDR3 is made up of 15 amino acids. The germline gives CDR1 GTSNPN, CDR2 SVGIG (reference sequence). V was trimmed by 3 bases and J by 3 bases, leaving 15 bases between them. In DNA, the CDR3 is TGTGCCTGGAGCGCCGGGGCGGGGGATGGAAACACCATATATTTT. Translation: CAWSAGAGDGNTIYF.

The V call is TRBV19, the J call TRBJ1-6, with 8 positions matching TRBD1. The CDR3 has 15 amino acids. Trimming cost V 0 bases and J 7 bases; bases outside gene matches: 2. CDR1 is LNHDA and CDR2 is SQIVND in the germline V gene (reference sequence). The CDR3 DNA reads TGTGCCAGTAGTATAGAGGACAGGGCGAATTCACCCCTCCACTTT. This sequence encodes CASSIEDRANSPLHF.

This chain joins TRBV4-1 and TRBJ2-7; a possible D gene is TRBD2 (7 bases). Germline V gives CDR1 MGHRA, CDR2 YSYEKL. The CDR3 spans 15 residues. V was shortened by 3 bases and J by 7 bases, with 19 bases between the two germline ends. CDR3 region: CASSHPGGGAREQYF. In DNA form, the CDR3 reads TGCGCCAGCAGCCACCCAGGAGGGGGGGCGCGTGAGCAGTACTTC.

V and J are TRBV30 and TRBJ2-1, with 9 bases identical to TRBD2. There are 16 residues in the CDR3. After removal of 2 bases from V and 0 bases from J, the junction contained 5 bases not matched to a gene. Per the germline V gene, CDR1 is GTSNPN and CDR2 is SVGIG (reference sequence). The CDR3 DNA follows: TGTGCCTGGAGTATCGGGACTAGCAGCTCCTACAATGAGCAGTTCTTC. The encoded protein is CAWSIGTSSSYNEQFF.

This chain joins TRBV6-4 and TRBJ2-1; D gene ambiguous. Germline V gives CDR1 MRHNA, CDR2 SNTAGT. V was trimmed by 2 bases and J by 4 bases, leaving 9 bases between them. CDR3 size: 14 residues. The CDR3 loop is CASSDGNRYNEQFF. The CDR3 nucleotides are TGTGCCAGCAGTGACGGTAACAGATACAATGAGCAGTTCTTC.

Regarding this clone: Other DNA sequences in the sample encode the same CDR3. The chain uses TRBV18 and TRBJ1-1, with D possibly being TRBD1 (6 bases). V was clipped by 4 bases and J by 2 bases, with 8 bases between them. The CDR3 has 13 residues. CDR1 and CDR2 from the germline V gene are KGHSH and LQKENI. The CDR3 reads CASSQGENTEAFF. The DNA of the CDR3 is TGTGCCAGCTCACAGGGGGAAAACACTGAAGCTTTCTTT.

The chain carries TRBV14 and TRBJ1-2, with 8 bases matching TRBD1. CDR3 length: 14 amino acids. Germline V gives CDR1 SGHDN, CDR2 FVKESK. The junction had 8 bases not matched to a gene; V was cut back by 2 bases and J by 9 bases. The CDR3 here is CASSQSQGAPSYTF. For the CDR3, the DNA is TGTGCCAGCAGCCAATCTCAGGGGGCGCCAAGCTACACCTTC.

In this sample, this clone turned up a few times. This chain uses TRBV5-1 with TRBJ1-1; 9 bases are shared with TRBD1. V gave up 2 bases and J gave up 8 bases; unmatched junction bases: 7. The CDR3 consists of 14 residues. Germline V gene data show CDR1 as SGHRS and CDR2 as YFSETQ. As DNA, the CDR3 is TGCGCCAGCAGCTTAACCGGGACAGGGACCGAAGCTTTCTTT. Its protein is CASSLTGTGTEAFF.

This sequence joins TRBV4-3 and TRBJ2-5, with D perhaps TRBD1 (5 bases). The germline V gene encodes CDR1 LGHNA and CDR2 YSLEER. The CDR3 spans 14 residues. V was clipped by 1 base and J by 5 bases, with 11 bases between them. This CDR3 is CASSQAQGRETQYF. In DNA form, the CDR3 reads TGCGCCAGCAGCCAAGCCCAGGGTCGGGAGACCCAGTACTTC.

There are a few counts of this clone. A junction end diverges from the germline sequence, so it may reflect a read error. V is TRBV7-9 and J is TRBJ1-2; D unresolved. There are 12 residues in the CDR3. The germline V gene encodes CDR1 SEHNR and CDR2 FQNEAQ (reference sequence). CDR3 protein: CSSSFGGYGYTF. DNA for the CDR3: TGTTCCAGCAGCTTCGGAGGCTATGGCTACACCTTC.

This clone was picked up a small number of times. V usage is TRBV10-3 and J usage is TRBJ2-5; perhaps TRBD1 as D (6 bases). CDR1 and CDR2 (germline): ENHRY, SYGVKD. The CDR3 is 14 amino acids. Trimming took 2 bases from V and 3 from J, leaving 10 bases between them. The DNA of the CDR3 is TGTGCCATCAGTGAGACAGGGTGGGAAGAGACCCAGTACTTC. Encoded protein: CAISETGWEETQYF.

This clone was detected only a few times. The chain carries TRBV11-2 and TRBJ1-2; D may be TRBD1 (6 bases). The germline V gene encodes CDR1 SGHAT and CDR2 FQNNGV. V lost 1 base to trimming and J lost 3 bases, with 15 bases between them. This CDR3 has 16 amino acids. The CDR3 bases are TGTGCCAGCAGCTTAGTTCTTCCTACAGGGTACTATGGCTACACCTTC. It specifies CASSLVLPTGYYGYTF.